The clone carrying this T cell receptor beta chain has a single count. Its antigen is currently unknown. The CDR3 covers 11 residues. V was pared by 6 bases and J by 3 bases, with 5 bases between. Germline CDR1 is LNHDA and CDR2 is SQIVND (reference sequence). As to time point: baseline pretreatment blood. Treatment defined: 15 Gy SBRT to primary tumor, nephrectomy 4 weeks later. Assay used: immunoSEQ multiplex PCR; TCRdb lists only in-frame clones, some missing. The sample shows approximately 45,000 clones, roughly 84% of them seen only once. These data originate in a study of radiation and T cells in renal cell carcinoma. Regarding the study as a whole: No pretreatment tumor biopsies were available for baseline clonotypes.

Material: blood, obtained from a patient whose treatment included radiotherapy and nephrectomy. The sequence came from a woman aged 70-85 years with renal cell carcinoma. The chain employs TRBV19 and TRBJ2-5; D is undetermined. DNA of the CDR3: TGTGCCAGTAGCCAAGAAGAGACCCAGTACTTC. This translates into CASSQEETQYF.